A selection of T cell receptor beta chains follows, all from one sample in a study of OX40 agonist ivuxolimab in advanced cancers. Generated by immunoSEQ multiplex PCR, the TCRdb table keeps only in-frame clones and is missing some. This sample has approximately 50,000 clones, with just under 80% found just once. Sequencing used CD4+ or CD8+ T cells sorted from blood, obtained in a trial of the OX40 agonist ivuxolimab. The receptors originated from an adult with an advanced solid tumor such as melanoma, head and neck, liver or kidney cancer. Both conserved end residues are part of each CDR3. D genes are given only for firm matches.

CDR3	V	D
CATSRDLNYEQYF	TRBV15	-
CASSLSRGRAQPQHF	TRBV28	-
CASSPRAYYEQYF	TRBV6-5	-
CSVAGGEWETQYF	TRBV29-1	TRBD2
CASSESPGSSYNGQFF	TRBV25-1	-
CASSPGAGEGTQYF	TRBV18	-
CASSLVDRATGEKETQYF	TRBV7-9	TRBD1
CASSLGQDGELFF	TRBV5-1	-
CASSQGNRGQETQYF	TRBV4-3	TRBD1
CAIRGTSGGSGTGELFF	TRBV10-3	TRBD2
CASSLRATGTSNSPLHF	TRBV27	-
CAWGGQRNGYTF	TRBV30	TRBD1
CASSLYWQAQETQYF	TRBV5-1	-
CASQPISYNSPLHF	TRBV28	-
CASSLLRQDFNEKLFF	TRBV5-6	-
CASSDRRNYGYTF	TRBV6-1	-
CASSPFSRTGELFF	TRBV7-2	-
CASSLVTNNQPQHF	TRBV7-2	-
CASSLYRQGEAFF	TRBV14	TRBD1
CASSVAWGEETQYF	TRBV9	-
CASSMGLTQETQYF	TRBV5-5	-
CATSRQTGKNTEAFF	TRBV15	-
CASSLQGRYGYTF	TRBV5-4	-
CATSRGKRGTGELFF	TRBV15	-
CAWSGQGRTEAFF	TRBV30	TRBD1
CASSMTDNYGYTF	TRBV19	-
CASLRAGSLNEQYF	TRBV28	-
CASSVRAGDNNEQFF	TRBV10-1	TRBD2
CASSPRDRYEQYF	TRBV6-5	-
CASSVATGNTEAFF	TRBV9	-
CASTLSGGYGYTF	TRBV5-8	-
CASMGGGSGTSTDTQYF	TRBV25-1	TRBD2
CASSSYRGRDTEAFF	TRBV7-9	TRBD1
CASSLGGPYEQYF	TRBV18	-
CASRRAAPRRNEQFF	TRBV13	-
CASSPQGVNTEAFF	TRBV7-3	-
CATSREARTDQETQYF	TRBV15	-
CASSPRPGGSGGWTQYF	TRBV7-6	TRBD2
CSALSTGNQPQHF	TRBV29-1	TRBD1
CASSLAQGRVEQFF	TRBV5-1	-
CSVVKNTEAFF	TRBV29-1	-
CASSLAGTGGQETQYF	TRBV7-2	TRBD1
CASTWGQPARGYTF	TRBV6-1	-
CASSVLGGDYGYTF	TRBV9	-
CASSFTGLDTQYF	TRBV28	-
CASSGLLSSYNSPLHF	TRBV6-6	-
CASSPILDTNEQFF	TRBV6-6	-
CASSSPGGRYEQYF	TRBV11-2	-
CASSQEWRNGYTF	TRBV4-1	-
CASTRQGNTGELFF	TRBV6-5	TRBD1
CASSWPGQGALSGANVLTF	TRBV5-1	TRBD1
CASSLGGTGATDTQYF	TRBV5-1	TRBD1
CASSYPRVVMNTEAFF	TRBV6-6	-